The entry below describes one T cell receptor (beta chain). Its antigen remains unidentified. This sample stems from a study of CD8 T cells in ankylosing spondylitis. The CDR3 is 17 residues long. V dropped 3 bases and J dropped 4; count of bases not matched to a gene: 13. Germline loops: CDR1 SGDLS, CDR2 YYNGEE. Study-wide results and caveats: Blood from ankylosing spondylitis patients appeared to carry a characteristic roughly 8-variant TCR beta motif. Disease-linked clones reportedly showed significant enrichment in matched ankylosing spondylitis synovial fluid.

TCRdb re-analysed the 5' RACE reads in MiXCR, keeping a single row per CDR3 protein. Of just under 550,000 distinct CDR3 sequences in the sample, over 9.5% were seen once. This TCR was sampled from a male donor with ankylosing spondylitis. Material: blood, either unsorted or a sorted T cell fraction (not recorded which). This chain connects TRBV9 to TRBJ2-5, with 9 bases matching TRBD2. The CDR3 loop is CASSAEGSGSGGETQYF. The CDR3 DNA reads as TGTGCCAGCAGCGCGGAGGGTAGCGGGAGTGGCGGAGAGACCCAGTACTTC.